The T cell receptor (beta chain) under discussion was sequenced for a study of cytomegalovirus exposure and HLA in healthy donors. The PCR contained 60 Vbeta and 13 Jbeta primers. Original data processing: Around 9.9 million shared chains were among the about 80 million unique TCR beta chains that a later analysis counted. Method: immunoSEQ multiplex PCR; TCRdb's copy keeps in-frame clones and lacks some. The V and J calls and clone size were taken over from that table, and D and trimming were inferred from the DNA. The profile covers around 140,000 clones, with 55% to 75% appearing a single time and 4.2% taken by the ten largest. V was shortened by 5 bases and J by 4 bases, with 10 bases between the two germline ends. The germline gives CDR1 LNHDA, CDR2 SQIVND (reference sequence). The CDR3 has 13 amino acids.

The source is a man aged 45-60 years in good health and CMV-seropositive. The sequenced sample consisted of PBMCs. This chain uses TRBV19 with TRBJ2-3; possibly TRBD1 for D (5 bases). The CDR3 DNA follows: TGTGCCAGTAGTCCGCAGGGTGCAGATACGCAGTATTTT. As protein: CASSPQGADTQYF.